The 17 T cell receptor beta chains given below trace back to one sample, sequenced in a study of graft-versus-host responses after intestinal transplantation. Their antigen targets remain unknown. TCRdb's copy holds only in-frame clones and misses some; the assay was immunoSEQ multiplex PCR. The sample yields 90,000 to 150,000 clones, 85% to 95% seen once. The source was unstimulated CD4+ T cells sorted from spleen or lymph node cells, collected before intestinal transplant. Every receptor here comes from a human donor who received an intestinal transplant.

This rearrangement joins TRBV6-1 to TRBJ1-4; 9 nucleotides align to TRBD1. V was pared by 4 bases and J by 8 bases, with 8 bases of the junction left unmatched. Germline loops: CDR1 MNHNS, CDR2 SASEGT. This CDR3 has 15 amino acids. CDR3 protein: CASSANRGLREKLFF. CDR3 DNA: TGTGCCAGCAGTGCCAACAGGGGGCTCCGAGAAAAACTGTTTTTT.

The chain combines TRBV23-1 with TRBJ2-7; 10 bases are shared with TRBD2. TRBV23-1 is assigned to the ORF class and has an uncertain function. This CDR3 contains 16 residues. V was clipped by 1 base and J by 2 bases; unmatched bases: 5. The CDR3 region has the DNA TGCGCCAGCAGTCAATTGACTAGCGGGCATACCTACGAGCAGTACTTC. This sequence encodes CASSQLTSGHTYEQYF.

The V gene is TRBV2, the J gene TRBJ2-6; D might be TRBD1 (5 bases). Germline V CDR1 and CDR2: SNHLY, FYNNEI. Trimming took 5 bases from V and 0 from J, leaving 11 bases between them. This CDR3 has 16 amino acids. CDR3 nucleotide sequence: TGTGCCAGCAGTCTTAAGGGGATCTCTGGGGCCAACGTCCTGACTTTC. This translates into CASSLKGISGANVLTF.

Worth noting for this clone: No conserved phenylalanine or tryptophan is present at the end of the CDR3, so a read error is the likely explanation. The DNA is left out, because the CDR3 cannot be placed on it with certainty; the CDR3 is given as TCRdb lists it. V gene TRBV5-4 combines with J gene TRBJ1-1; the DNA was not used to check the table's D call, TRBD1. Germline V gives CDR1 SGHNT, CDR2 YYREEE (reference sequence). From its first to its last residue, the CDR3 has 11 amino acids. The CDR3 protein is CASSHRDITSI.

The chain employs TRBV7-3 and TRBJ2-2; D may be TRBD2 (6 bases). From germline, CDR1 is SGHTA and CDR2 FQGTGA. Trimming removed 1 base at V and 2 bases at J, with 11 bases between. This CDR3 spans 16 amino acids. DNA of the CDR3: TGTGCCAGCAGCTTAATCCCGGGACTTAACACCGGGGAGCTGTTTTTT. It translates to CASSLIPGLNTGELFF.

V and J are TRBV4-1 and TRBJ1-5, with 8 bases that match TRBD1. Trimming took 2 bases from V and 7 from J; bases not matched to a gene: 10. Per germline, CDR1 MGHRA and CDR2 YSYEKL. The CDR3 is 16 residues long. CDR3 bases: TGCGCCAGCAGCCAACCGACCGGACAGGGTGGACAGCCCCAGCATTTT. This translates into CASSQPTGQGGQPQHF.

The CDR3 loop is CASSEAEGLGYTF. CDR3 nucleotide sequence: TGTGCCAGCAGTGAAGCCGAGGGGCTAGGCTACACCTTC. This rearrangement joins TRBV6-5 to TRBJ1-2; TRBD1 is a possible D gene (5 bases). V gave up 5 bases and J gave up 8 bases, with 15 bases separating them. CDR1 is MNHEY, CDR2 SVGAGI, per germline. CDR3 length: 13 residues.

The chain uses TRBV19 and TRBJ1-5; tentatively, D is TRBD1 (5 bases). Germline CDR1 reads LNHDA; CDR2 reads SQIVND (reference sequence). Trimming shortened V by 0 bases and J by 9 bases, and 15 bases separated the two germline ends. This CDR3 region has 15 residues. CDR3 in amino acids: CASSIEGLTVLPQHF. The CDR3 DNA reads as TGTGCCAGTAGTATAGAGGGGCTGACGGTCCTGCCCCAGCATTTT.

This chain connects TRBV6-5 to TRBJ2-3; tentatively, D is TRBD2 (6 bases). Germline values: CDR1 MNHEY, CDR2 SVGAGI. The CDR3 consists of 14 residues. Between the trimmed V and J ends, which lost 4 bases and 6 bases, there was a span of 14 bases. CDR3 coding DNA: TGTGCCAGCAGTTGGGGGGACCCAGGGGATACGCAGTATTTT. Translating gives CASSWGDPGDTQYF.

The chain uses TRBV12-5 and TRBJ2-2; unclear D gene. V was shortened by 2 bases and J by 2 bases, with 6 bases between the two germline ends. CDR3 length: 14 amino acids. Germline loops: CDR1 LGHNT, CDR2 FRNRAP. In DNA form, the CDR3 reads TGTGCTAGTGGTTTGAACGGCAACACCGGGGAGCTGTTTTTT. This sequence encodes CASGLNGNTGELFF.

CDR3 DNA sequence: TGTGCCAGCAGCCTACAGGGGAGCTATGGCTACACCTTC. Translated, it gives CASSLQGSYGYTF. This sequence joins TRBV6-1 and TRBJ1-2; 7 bases agree with TRBD1. Germline loops: CDR1 MNHNS, CDR2 SASEGT. The CDR3 has 13 amino acids. Trimming removed 6 bases from V and 4 bases from J; junction bases left unmatched: 5.

The chain joins TRBV5-6 to TRBJ2-7; D is uncertain. The CDR3 is 15 residues long. Germline V gene lookup returns CDR1 SGHDT and CDR2 YYEEEE. Trimming took 1 base from V and 2 from J, leaving 13 bases between them. CDR3 nucleotides: TGTGCCAGCAGCTTGAGGATAGGGCTTACCTACGAGCAGTACTTC. Translation gives CASSLRIGLTYEQYF.

The chain recombines TRBV7-3 with TRBJ2-2; D gene ambiguous. Deletions cut 5 bases from V and 4 bases from J, with 14 bases between. The germline V gene encodes CDR1 SGHTA and CDR2 FQGTGA. The CDR3 has 15 amino acids. As DNA, the CDR3 is TGTGCCAGCAGCCTTGGACGGACGGGCACCGGGGAGCTGTTTTTT. Translating gives CASSLGRTGTGELFF.

V gene TRBV27 combines with J gene TRBJ2-1; 12 nucleotides line up with TRBD2. Germline loops: CDR1 MNHEY, CDR2 SMNVEV (reference sequence). The CDR3 totals 15 residues. V shed 11 bases, J shed 8 bases, and the junction held 13 bases outside the gene matches. CDR3 nucleotide sequence: TGTGCCGCCCAAGGTCTAGCGGGAGGGAGGGATGAGCAGTTCTTC. Its protein product is CAAQGLAGGRDEQFF.

This chain connects TRBV30 to TRBJ1-2, with D unresolved. From germline, CDR1 is GTSNPN and CDR2 SVGIG (reference sequence). V lost 2 bases, J lost 8 bases, and 15 bases lay in between. This CDR3 contains 13 residues. The CDR3 is CAWSLRGLGGYTF. CDR3 coding DNA: TGTGCCTGGAGTTTGAGAGGACTTGGCGGCTACACCTTC.

The chain uses TRBV27 and TRBJ2-6, with 7 bases that match TRBD2. The V segment lost 5 bases and the J segment 1 base; nucleotides outside the gene matches: 8. This CDR3 contains 17 residues. Germline V gene sequence: CDR1 MNHEY, CDR2 SMNVEV (reference sequence). The CDR3 DNA follows: TGTGCCAGCAGTAAACCCTGGGGGGGATCTGGGGCCAACGTCCTGACTTTC. Protein sequence: CASSKPWGGSGANVLTF.

The chain uses TRBV6-5 and TRBJ2-2; D not certain. Trimming shortened V by 8 bases and J by 8 bases, and 18 bases separated the two germline ends. The CDR3 is 14 residues long. CDR1 is MNHEY and CDR2 is SVGAGI in the germline V gene. CDR3 DNA: TGTGCCAGCGCCCCCCCCCTAGTCGCGGGGGAGCTGTTTTTT. This sequence encodes CASAPPLVAGELFF.